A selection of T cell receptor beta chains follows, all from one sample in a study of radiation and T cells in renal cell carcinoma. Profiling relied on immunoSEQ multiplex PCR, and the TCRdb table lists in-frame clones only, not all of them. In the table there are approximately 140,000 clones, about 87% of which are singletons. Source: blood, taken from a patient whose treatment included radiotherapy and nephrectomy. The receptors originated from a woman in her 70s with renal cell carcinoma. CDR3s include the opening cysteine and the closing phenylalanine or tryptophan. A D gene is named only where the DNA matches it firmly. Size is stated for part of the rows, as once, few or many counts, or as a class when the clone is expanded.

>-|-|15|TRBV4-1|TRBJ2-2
TGCGCCAGCAGCCGAGGGGGGGTGAACACCGGGGAGCTGTTTTTT
CASSRGGVNTGELFF
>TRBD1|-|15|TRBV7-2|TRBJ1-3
TGTGCCAGCACCCCGGACAGGTTCTCTGGAAACACCATATATTTT
CASTPDRFSGNTIYF
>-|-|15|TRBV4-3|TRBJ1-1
TGCGCCAGCAGCCAAGATAGTGGGCTTTCCACTGAAGCTTTCTTT
CASSQDSGLSTEAFF
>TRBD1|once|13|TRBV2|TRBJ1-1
TGTGCCAGCAGTGACACAGGGGTCCCCGAAGCTTTCTTT
CASSDTGVPEAFF
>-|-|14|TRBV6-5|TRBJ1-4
TGTGCCAGCAGTTTCAGGGCGGCTAATGAAAAACTGTTTTTT
CASSFRAANEKLFF
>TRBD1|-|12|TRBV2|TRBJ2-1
TGTGCCAGCAGGCCCGACAGGGCGAAGTATTTCTTC
CASRPDRAKYFF
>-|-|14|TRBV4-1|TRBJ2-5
TGCGCCAGCAGCCAAGATCCGGGCCGAGAGACCCAGTACTTC
CASSQDPGRETQYF
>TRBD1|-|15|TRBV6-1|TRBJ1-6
TGTGCCAGCAGTGCCCCCGGACAGGGGAATTCACCCCTCCACTTT
CASSAPGQGNSPLHF
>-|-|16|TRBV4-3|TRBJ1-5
TGCGCCAGCAGCCAAGAGTTAGGGGTTGGCAATCAGCCCCAGCATTTT
CASSQELGVGNQPQHF
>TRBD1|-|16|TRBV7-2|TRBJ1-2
TGTGCCAGCAGCTTAGAGGTGCCAGGGGGTAACTATGGCTACACCTTC
CASSLEVPGGNYGYTF
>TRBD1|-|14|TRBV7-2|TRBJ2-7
TGTGCCAGCAACCGGGGACAGCCATCCTACGAGCAGTACTTC
CASNRGQPSYEQYF
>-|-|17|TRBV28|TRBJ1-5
TGTGCCAGCAGCTCCCCCGGGGGGCATAGGAGCAATCAGCCCCAGCATTTT
CASSSPGGHRSNQPQHF
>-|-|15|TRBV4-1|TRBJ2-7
TGCGCCAGCAGCCAAGACTACGGGGGACCCTACGAGCAGTACTTC
CASSQDYGGPYEQYF
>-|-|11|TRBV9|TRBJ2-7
TGTGCCAGCAGCGTCACCTACGAGCAGTACTTC
CASSVTYEQYF
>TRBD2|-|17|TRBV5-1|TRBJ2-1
TGCGCCAGCAGCCCTCCCGGGACTAGCGGGGGGGCAGGTGAGCAGTTCTTC
CASSPPGTSGGAGEQFF
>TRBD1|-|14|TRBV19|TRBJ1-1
TGTGCCAGTAGTATGAAGAAGGGGGCGGGTGAAGCTTTCTTT
CASSMKKGAGEAFF
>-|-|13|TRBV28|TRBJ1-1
TGTGCCAGCACTCTGGACAGAAGCACTGAAGCTTTCTTT
CASTLDRSTEAFF
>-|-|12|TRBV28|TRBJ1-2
TGTGCCAGCAGCTCCTCTAACTATGGCTACACCTTC
CASSSSNYGYTF
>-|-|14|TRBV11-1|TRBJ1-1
TGTGCCAGCAGTGCAGCGGGAGGATACACTGAAGCTTTCTTT
CASSAAGGYTEAFF
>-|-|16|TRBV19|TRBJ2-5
TGTGCCAGTAGGAAGGATGGCAGCAAGCCGGGAGAGACCCAGTACTTC
CASRKDGSKPGETQYF
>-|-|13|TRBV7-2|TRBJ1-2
TGTGCCAGCAGCCAGCCAGGGACGACAGGCTACACCTTC
CASSQPGTTGYTF
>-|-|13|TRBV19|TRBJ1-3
TGTGCCAGTACGCAGGGGCTGGGAAACACCATATATTTT
CASTQGLGNTIYF
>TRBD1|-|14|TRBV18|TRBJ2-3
TGTGCCAGCTCACCACAGACAGGGATAGATACGCAGTATTTT
CASSPQTGIDTQYF
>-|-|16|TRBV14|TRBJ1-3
TGTGCCAGCAGCCAAGAACTGGGGGGCTCTGGAAACACCATATATTTT
CASSQELGGSGNTIYF
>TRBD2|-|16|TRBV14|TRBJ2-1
TGTGCCAGCAGCTTACCGGGACTAGCGACAGTCCATGAGCAGTTCTTC
CASSLPGLATVHEQFF
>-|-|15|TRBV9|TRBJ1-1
TGTGCCAGCACCGGGGTGGAGAATATGAACACTGAAGCTTTCTTT
CASTGVENMNTEAFF
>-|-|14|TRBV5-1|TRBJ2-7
TGCGCCAGCAGCTTAAGGGGCCCTTCCTACGAGCAGTACTTC
CASSLRGPSYEQYF
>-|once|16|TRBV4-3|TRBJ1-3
TGCGCCAGCAGCCAAGATTGGCGGAACTCTGGAAACACCATATATTTT
CASSQDWRNSGNTIYF
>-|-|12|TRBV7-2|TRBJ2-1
TGTGCCAGCAGGATTGGGGGGCATGAGCAGTTCTTC
CASRIGGHEQFF
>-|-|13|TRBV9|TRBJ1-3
TGTGCCAGCAGCGTAGCGGGGGGAAACACCATATATTTT
CASSVAGGNTIYF
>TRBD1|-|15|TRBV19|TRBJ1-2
TGTGCCAGTACCCACTCCGACAGGGGGTTCTATGGCTACACCTTC
CASTHSDRGFYGYTF
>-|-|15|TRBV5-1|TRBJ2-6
TGCGCCAGCAGCTTGGTTGCTGGGGGGGCCAACGTCCTGACTTTC
CASSLVAGGANVLTF
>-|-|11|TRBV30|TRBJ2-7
TGTGCCTGGAGGACTGAGAACGAGCAGTACTTC
CAWRTENEQYF
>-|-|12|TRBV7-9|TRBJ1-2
TGTGCCAGCACCCGTACTAACTATGGCTACACCTTC
CASTRTNYGYTF
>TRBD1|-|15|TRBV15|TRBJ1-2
TGTGCCACCAGCAGACCATCAGGGGGAACTGATGGCTACACCTTC
CATSRPSGGTDGYTF
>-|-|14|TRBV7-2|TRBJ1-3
TGTGCCAGCAGCTTAGAACCCCACGCCAACACCATATATTTT
CASSLEPHANTIYF
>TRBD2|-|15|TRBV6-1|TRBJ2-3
TGTGCCAGCAGGGGGACTAGCGGGGGGTTAGATACGCAGTATTTT
CASRGTSGGLDTQYF
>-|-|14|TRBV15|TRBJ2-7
TGTGCCACCAGCAGGGGCGGGGCTTTATACGAGCAGTACTTC
CATSRGGALYEQYF
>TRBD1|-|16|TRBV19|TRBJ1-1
TGTGCCAATTTTACAGGGGGCGCTGGGAAGAACACTGAAGCTTTCTTT
CANFTGGAGKNTEAFF
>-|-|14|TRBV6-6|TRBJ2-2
TGTGCCAGCAGTTACGGACCGAACACCGGGGAGCTGTTTTTT
CASSYGPNTGELFF
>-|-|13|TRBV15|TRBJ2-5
TGTGCCACCAGCAGAGGCTCTAGGGAGACCCAGTACTTC
CATSRGSRETQYF
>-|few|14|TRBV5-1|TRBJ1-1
TGCGCCAGCAGCTTGGGAGGGGTGAACACTGAAGCTTTCTTT
CASSLGGVNTEAFF
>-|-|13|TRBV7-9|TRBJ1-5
TGTGCCAGCAGCTTAGGTGGTGGCCAGCCCCAGCATTTT
CASSLGGGQPQHF
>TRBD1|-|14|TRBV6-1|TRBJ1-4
TGTGCCAGCAGTGAAGCCCCAGGGGGCAAAAAACTGTTTTTT
CASSEAPGGKKLFF
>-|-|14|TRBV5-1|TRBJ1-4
TGCGCCAGCAGCTTGAGTGCAACTAATGAAAAACTGTTTTTT
CASSLSATNEKLFF
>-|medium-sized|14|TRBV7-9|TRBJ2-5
TGTGCCAGCAGCTCGGTCGGGGCTTGGGAGACCCAGTACTTC
CASSSVGAWETQYF
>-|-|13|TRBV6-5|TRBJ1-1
TGTGCCAGCGTCAGGAGTGGGAACACTGAAGCTTTCTTT
CASVRSGNTEAFF
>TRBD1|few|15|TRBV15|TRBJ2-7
TGTGCCACCAGCACCCGACAGGGGAGTATCTACGAGCAGTACTTC
CATSTRQGSIYEQYF
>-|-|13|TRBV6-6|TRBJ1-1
TGTGCCAGCAGTTACTCGGGGGGCACTGAAGCTTTCTTT
CASSYSGGTEAFF
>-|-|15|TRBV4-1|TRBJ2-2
TGCGCCAGCAGCCGTCCAGGGGCGAACACCGGGGAGCTGTTTTTT
CASSRPGANTGELFF
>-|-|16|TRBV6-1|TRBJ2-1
TGTGCCAGCAGTGAAGCGGGGGCAGGGCGCTACAATGAGCAGTTCTTC
CASSEAGAGRYNEQFF
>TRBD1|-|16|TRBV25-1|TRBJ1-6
TGTGCCAGCAGTGCCTTTAGTGGGACAGGGCGTTCACCCCTCCACTTT
CASSAFSGTGRSPLHF
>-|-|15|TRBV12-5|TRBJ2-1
TGTGCTAGTGGTTTGGGGACCAGCTCCTACAATGAGCAGTTCTTC
CASGLGTSSYNEQFF
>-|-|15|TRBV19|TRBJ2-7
TGTGCCAGTAGTCCTTCCGGGGTCTGGGTTGTCGAGCAGTACTTC
CASSPSGVWVVEQYF
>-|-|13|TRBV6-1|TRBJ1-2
TGTGCCAGCAGTGAAGGCAGGGGATCCGGCTACACCTTC
CASSEGRGSGYTF
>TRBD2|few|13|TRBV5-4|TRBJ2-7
TGTGCCAGCAGCCGAGCGGGGGCCTACGAGCAGTACTTC
CASSRAGAYEQYF
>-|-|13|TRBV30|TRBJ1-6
TGTGCCTGGAGTGTAGCAGGAGATTCACCCCTCCACTTT
CAWSVAGDSPLHF
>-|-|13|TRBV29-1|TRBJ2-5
TGCAGCGTTGCGGCTATTGGGGGAGAGACCCAGTACTTC
CSVAAIGGETQYF